One sample yielded the 29 T cell receptor beta chains listed below, sequenced in a study of blood T cell repertoires in COVID-19 (dated by TCRdb to 2020 to 2022). Library prep was done by the immunoSEQ multiplex PCR assay. TCRdb limited this immuneACCESS table to in-frame rearrangements with V and J called. A share of clones is missing; checked studies link under half to unresolved V genes, and the rest is unexplained. The sample records around 150,000 clones, roughly 88% of which are singletons. The ten largest clonotypes hold 10% to 15% of the sample. Sequencing was performed on PBMCs or T cells enriched from blood (not recorded which). These receptors were obtained from a woman aged 60-75 years who had recovered from COVID-19.

The chain recombines TRBV5-1 with TRBJ2-1; a weak D match, TRBD2 (6 bases). V was pared by 5 bases and J by 4 bases, with 10 bases between. The CDR3 is made up of 13 amino acids. Germline V lookup: CDR1 SGHRS, CDR2 YFSETQ. CDR3 protein: CASSWGEYNEQFF. The DNA of the CDR3 is TGCGCCAGCAGTTGGGGGGAGTACAATGAGCAGTTCTTC.

The rearrangement uses TRBV19 and TRBJ2-6, with TRBD2 matching 7 bases. The CDR3 runs 16 residues. The junction had 4 bases not matched to a gene; V was cut back by 3 bases and J by 2 bases. In germline, CDR1 is LNHDA, CDR2 SQIVND (reference sequence). CDR3 residues: CASSMGGTAGANVLTF. The CDR3 bases are TGTGCCAGTAGTATGGGAGGGACCGCTGGGGCCAACGTCCTGACTTTC. The full variable domain, in which reference TRBV19 and TRBJ2-6 provide the parts outside the CDR3, is DGGITQSPKYLFRKEGQNVTLSCEQNLNHDAMYWYRQDPGQGLRLIYYSQIVNDFQKGDIAEGYSVSREKKESFPLTVTSAQKNPTAFYLCASSMGGTAGANVLTFGAGSRLTVL.

This rearrangement joins TRBV6-5 to TRBJ2-5, with 7 bases fitting TRBD1. This CDR3 is 13 amino acids long. V shed 6 bases, J shed 3 bases, and the junction held 4 bases outside the gene matches. Germline V lookup: CDR1 MNHEY, CDR2 SVGAGI. The CDR3 reads CASRRDSKETQYF. The CDR3 DNA sequence: TGTGCCAGCAGGAGGGACAGCAAAGAGACCCAGTACTTC.

The chain employs TRBV27 and TRBJ1-1, with no clear D. Germline loops: CDR1 MNHEY, CDR2 SMNVEV (reference sequence). The CDR3 is 13 residues long. The germline V and J ends were trimmed by 3 bases and 4 bases, with 9 bases remaining between them. CDR3 residues: CASSFAESTEAFF. CDR3 DNA sequence: TGTGCCAGCAGTTTTGCGGAGTCCACTGAAGCTTTCTTT.

J is TRBJ1-4 and V is TRBV11-2, with a possible D match to TRBD1 (6 bases). The CDR3 runs to 17 residues. Deletions cut 5 bases from V and 4 bases from J, with 20 bases between. Per germline, CDR1 SGHAT and CDR2 FQNNGV. The CDR3 protein is CASSQASYGTNNEKLFF. DNA of the CDR3: TGTGCCAGCAGCCAAGCCTCTTACGGGACAAATAATGAAAAACTGTTTTTT.

This sequence joins TRBV3-1 (or the pseudogene TRBV3-2) and TRBJ2-7; 8 positions agree with TRBD2. The CDR3 has 13 amino acids. Germline V gene data show CDR1 as LGHDT and CDR2 as YNNKEL (reference sequence). V lost 1 base to trimming and J lost 6 bases; unmatched junction nucleotides: 2. CDR3 nucleotides: TGTGCCAGCAGCCAAGTAGCGGGGCTCGAGCAGTACTTC. Translating gives CASSQVAGLEQYF.

This chain connects TRBV10-3 to TRBJ2-5; D possibly corresponds to TRBD2 (6 bases). Per germline, CDR1 ENHRY and CDR2 SYGVKD. V was pared by 3 bases and J by 7 bases, with 12 bases between. The CDR3 is 13 residues long. Written as DNA, the CDR3 is TGTGCCATCAGTGATTCGGGGGAGATGACCCAGTACTTC. Translated: CAISDSGEMTQYF.

The chain is built from TRBV27 and TRBJ2-7, with D tentatively TRBD1 (6 bases). CDR3 length: 15 residues. V was shortened by 6 bases and J by 5 bases, with 20 bases between the two germline ends. Germline V CDR1 and CDR2: MNHEY, SMNVEV (reference sequence). DNA for the CDR3: TGTGCCAGCAGCAAATACAGGGCGATAAACGACGAGCAGTACTTC. Translation: CASSKYRAINDEQYF.

The gene calls are TRBV24-1 and TRBJ1-2; D might be TRBD1 (5 bases). The CDR3 runs to 16 residues. CDR1 KGHDR and CDR2 SFDVKD come from the germline V gene. V was cut by 1 base and J by 4 bases, with 15 bases left in between. DNA of the CDR3: TGTGCCACCAGTGATTTCCCCGCGGGGGGAACCTATGGCTACACCTTC. It translates to CATSDFPAGGTYGYTF.

The chain employs TRBV19 and TRBJ2-5; 8 bases agree with TRBD1. The V segment lost 9 bases and the J segment 4 bases; nucleotides outside the gene matches: 10. CDR3 length equals 14 residues. CDR1 LNHDA and CDR2 SQIVND come from the germline V gene (reference sequence). In DNA form, the CDR3 reads TGTGCCAGCAGACCAGGGGGCCTTAGAGAGACCCAGTACTTC. Amino acids: CASRPGGLRETQYF.

V usage is TRBV2 and J usage is TRBJ2-5, with 16 bases lining up with TRBD2. The CDR3 covers 16 residues. Germline assignment: CDR1 SNHLY and CDR2 FYNNEI. Unmatched junction bases numbered 4, after V lost 6 bases and J lost 3 bases. This chain's CDR3 is CASRQGLAGGKETQYF. CDR3 bases: TGTGCCAGCAGGCAGGGACTAGCGGGGGGGAAAGAGACCCAGTACTTC.

The gene calls are TRBV6-5 and TRBJ2-1, with a tentative D call TRBD2 (6 bases). The CDR3 is 16 amino acids. The V end lost 4 bases, the J end lost 3 bases, and 16 bases lay between the germline ends. Looked up from germline, CDR1 is MNHEY and CDR2 is SVGAGI. CDR3 loop: CASSSQPGSNYNEQFF. As DNA, the CDR3 is TGTGCCAGCAGTTCCCAACCCGGGAGTAACTACAATGAGCAGTTCTTC.

The rearrangement links TRBV3-1 (or the pseudogene TRBV3-2) to TRBJ1-2; 9 nucleotides match TRBD1. V trimming: 3 bases; J trimming: 8 bases; junction bases outside the gene matches: 7. The CDR3 loop spans 14 amino acids. CDR1 is LGHDT and CDR2 is YNNKEL in the germline V gene (reference sequence). This CDR3 reads CASSQPGQGSGYTF. The CDR3 DNA reads TGTGCCAGCAGCCAGCCCGGACAGGGGAGCGGCTACACCTTC.

This rearrangement joins TRBV28 to TRBJ2-7; perhaps TRBD2 as D (5 bases). The length of the CDR3 is 15 residues. CDR1 and CDR2 (germline): MDHEN, SYDVKM. V lost 6 bases to trimming and J lost 3 bases, with 18 bases between them. The CDR3 here is CASSPGISHHYEQYF. The CDR3 DNA sequence: TGTGCCAGCAGCCCGGGGATTAGCCATCACTACGAGCAGTACTTC.

The chain uses TRBV28 and TRBJ2-7, with D tentatively TRBD2 (5 bases). V was pared by 5 bases and J by 0 bases, with 11 bases between. Germline V gene data show CDR1 as MDHEN and CDR2 as SYDVKM. This CDR3 has 14 residues. The CDR3 DNA is TGTGCCAGCAGTCCCCGGGATACCTCCTACGAGCAGTACTTC. Translation gives CASSPRDTSYEQYF.

This chain links TRBV6-5 with TRBJ2-7, with 8 bases fitting TRBD1. V dropped 5 bases and J dropped 3; count of bases not matched to a gene: 9. The CDR3 is 15 amino acids. Germline lookup yields CDR1 MNHEY and CDR2 SVGAGI. CDR3 sequence reads: CASSNGQGAIYEQYF. The CDR3 coding sequence is TGTGCCAGCAGTAACGGACAGGGCGCCATCTACGAGCAGTACTTC.

The gene calls are TRBV5-1 and TRBJ1-4; D remains unclear. The germline V gene encodes CDR1 SGHRS and CDR2 YFSETQ. The V gene lost 0 bases and the J gene lost 4 bases, with 7 bases spanning the gap. CDR3 length: 14 residues. DNA of the CDR3: TGCGCCAGCAGCTTGGGTTCCGGTAATGAAAAACTGTTTTTT. It encodes CASSLGSGNEKLFF.

This rearrangement joins TRBV2 to TRBJ2-7, with 8 bases lining up with TRBD2. The CDR3 is 11 residues long. The V segment lost 4 bases and the J segment 12 bases; nucleotides outside the gene matches: 5. CDR1 and CDR2 (germline): SNHLY, FYNNEI. The chain's CDR3 is CASSASGLPYF. The CDR3 nucleotides read TGTGCCAGCAGTGCTAGCGGGCTACCGTACTTC.

This rearrangement joins TRBV7-9 to TRBJ1-2; TRBD1 agrees at 7 bases. This CDR3 region has 13 residues. Trimming cost V 5 bases and J 6 bases; bases outside gene matches: 6. From germline, CDR1 is SEHNR and CDR2 FQNEAQ (reference sequence). CDR3 residues: CASSPGTVDGYTF. CDR3 in DNA: TGTGCCAGCAGCCCAGGGACAGTTGATGGCTACACCTTC.

In DNA, the CDR3 is TGTGCCTGGAGTGCGGGGGTGGGCTATGGCTACACCTTC. This gives the protein CAWSAGVGYGYTF. The chain employs TRBV30 and TRBJ1-2; TRBD1 is a possible D gene (5 bases). The CDR3 runs to 13 residues. Trimming took 1 base from V and 4 from J, leaving 10 bases between them. Germline V gives CDR1 GTSNPN, CDR2 SVGIG (reference sequence).

This clone appeared once. The chain combines TRBV6-2 or TRBV6-3 with TRBJ2-7, with a tentative D call TRBD1 (6 bases). CDR3 length: 12 residues. Germline V gene lookup returns CDR1 MNHEY and CDR2 SVGEGT. Trimming left V 2 bases short and J 6 bases short, with 8 bases between. The CDR3 loop reads CASSYPRGEQYF. CDR3 DNA sequence: TGTGCCAGCAGTTACCCCAGGGGCGAGCAGTACTTC.

This clone is a singleton in its sample. V gene TRBV11-3 combines with J gene TRBJ1-5; no clear D gene. Trimming removed 7 bases from V and 5 bases from J, with 18 bases in between. CDR1 is SGHNT, CDR2 YENEEA, per germline. The CDR3 has 15 amino acids. Here the CDR3 reads CASTILPSMDQPQHF. CDR3 in DNA: TGTGCCAGCACCATATTACCTAGTATGGATCAGCCCCAGCATTTT.

The CDR3 DNA reads as TGTGCCAGCAGCCCCGGGACAGGCGATGGCGGGGAGCTGTTTTTT. Its translation is CASSPGTGDGGELFF. This rearrangement joins TRBV5-4 to TRBJ2-2; 8 bases are shared with TRBD1. V lost 4 bases to trimming and J lost 7 bases; unmatched junction nucleotides: 9. The CDR3 extends over 15 amino acids. Germline assignment: CDR1 SGHNT and CDR2 YYREEE (reference sequence).

The chain uses TRBV19 and TRBJ1-1; tentatively, D is TRBD1 (6 bases). The V gene's germline CDR1 is LNHDA and CDR2 SQIVND (reference sequence). The germline V and J ends were trimmed by 5 bases and 4 bases, with 8 bases remaining between them. The CDR3 spans 12 residues. CDR3 amino acids: CASSLTGTEAFF. CDR3 DNA: TGTGCCAGTAGTCTGACAGGCACTGAAGCTTTCTTT.

The V and J genes are TRBV28 and TRBJ1-1; 7 bases are a match to TRBD1. V shed 4 bases and J 1 base; nucleotides not matched to a gene: 6. CDR3 length: 15 residues. Germline loops: CDR1 MDHEN, CDR2 SYDVKM. The CDR3 region is CASSSGTAGNTEAFF. The CDR3 nucleotides read TGTGCCAGCAGTTCCGGGACAGCGGGGAACACTGAAGCTTTCTTT.

The J gene is TRBJ1-6, the V gene TRBV11-2; maybe TRBD1 (5 bases). V was pared by 1 base and J by 8 bases, with 12 bases between. The CDR3 runs to 15 residues. Germline V gene sequence: CDR1 SGHAT, CDR2 FQNNGV. CDR3 residues: CASSLVSRGDSPLHF. CDR3 nucleotide sequence: TGTGCCAGCAGCTTAGTCTCCCGGGGGGATTCACCCCTCCACTTT.

There are a few counts of this clone. The chain has TRBV2 and TRBJ2-3; the match to TRBD2 covers 9 bases. CDR1 and CDR2 (germline): SNHLY, FYNNEI. The trim removed 7 bases at V and 2 bases at J, leaving 7 bases unmatched. The CDR3 has 15 residues. The CDR3 here is CASIQLAGFTDTQYF. The CDR3 DNA sequence: TGTGCCAGCATCCAACTAGCGGGTTTCACAGATACGCAGTATTTT.

J is TRBJ2-5 and V is TRBV18; possibly TRBD2 for D (5 bases). The V and J ends lost 3 bases and 1 base respectively, with 9 bases between them. The CDR3 sequence is 14 residues long. The germline V gene has CDR1 KGHSH and CDR2 LQKENI. The CDR3 nucleotides are TGTGCCAGCTCACCCGGACTCCGCCAAGAGACCCAGTACTTC. This sequence encodes CASSPGLRQETQYF.

This clone was found a few times. V gene TRBV5-1 combines with J gene TRBJ2-2; 7 bases agree with TRBD1. This CDR3 contains 15 residues. CDR1 and CDR2 (germline): SGHRS, YFSETQ. The V gene end was trimmed by 4 bases and the J gene end by 4 bases; junction bases not matched to a gene: 7. CDR3 DNA sequence: TGCGCCAGCAGCGACCGACAGGGAGTCACCGGGGAGCTGTTTTTT. Its translation: CASSDRQGVTGELFF.